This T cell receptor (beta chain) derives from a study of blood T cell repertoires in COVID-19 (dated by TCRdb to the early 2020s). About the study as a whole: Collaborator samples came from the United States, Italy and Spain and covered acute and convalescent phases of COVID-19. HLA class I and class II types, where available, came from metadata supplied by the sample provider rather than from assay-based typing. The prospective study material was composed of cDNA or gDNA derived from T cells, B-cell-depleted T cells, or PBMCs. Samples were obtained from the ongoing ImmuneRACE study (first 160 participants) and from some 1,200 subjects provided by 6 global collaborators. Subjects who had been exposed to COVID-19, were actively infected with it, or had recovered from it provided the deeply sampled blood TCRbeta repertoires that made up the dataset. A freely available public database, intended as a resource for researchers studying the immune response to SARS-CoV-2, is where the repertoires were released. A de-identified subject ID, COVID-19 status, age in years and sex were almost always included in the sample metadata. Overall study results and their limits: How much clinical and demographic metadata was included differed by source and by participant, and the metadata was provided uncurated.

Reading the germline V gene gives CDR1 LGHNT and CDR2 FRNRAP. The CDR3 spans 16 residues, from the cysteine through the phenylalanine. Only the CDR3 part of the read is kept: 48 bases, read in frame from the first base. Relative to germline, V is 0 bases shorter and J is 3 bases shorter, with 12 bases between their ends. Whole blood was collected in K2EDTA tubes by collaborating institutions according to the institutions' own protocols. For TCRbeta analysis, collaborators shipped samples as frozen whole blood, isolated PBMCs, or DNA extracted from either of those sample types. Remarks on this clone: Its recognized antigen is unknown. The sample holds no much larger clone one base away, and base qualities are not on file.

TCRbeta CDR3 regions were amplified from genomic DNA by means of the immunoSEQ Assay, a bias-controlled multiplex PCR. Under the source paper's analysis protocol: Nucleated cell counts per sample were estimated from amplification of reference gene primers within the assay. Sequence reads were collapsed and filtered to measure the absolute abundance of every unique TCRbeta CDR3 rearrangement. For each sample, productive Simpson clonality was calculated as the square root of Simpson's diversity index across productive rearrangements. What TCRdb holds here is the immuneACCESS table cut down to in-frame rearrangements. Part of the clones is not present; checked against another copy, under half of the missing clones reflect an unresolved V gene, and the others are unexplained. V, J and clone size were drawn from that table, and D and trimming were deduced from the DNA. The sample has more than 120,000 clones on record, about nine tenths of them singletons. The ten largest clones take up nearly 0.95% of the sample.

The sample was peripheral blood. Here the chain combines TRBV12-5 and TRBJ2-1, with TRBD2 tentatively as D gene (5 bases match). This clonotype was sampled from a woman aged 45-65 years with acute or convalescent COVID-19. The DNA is TGTGCTAGTGGTTTGGTAGGGCGGGCCCTCTACAATGAGCAGTTCTTC. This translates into CASGLVGRALYNEQFF. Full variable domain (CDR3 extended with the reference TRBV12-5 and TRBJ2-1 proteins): DARVTQTPRHKVTEMGQEVTMRCQPILGHNTVFWYRQTMMQGLELLAYFRNRAPLDDSGMPKDRFSAEMPDATLATLKIQPSEPRDSAVYFCASGLVGRALYNEQFFGPGTRLTVL.